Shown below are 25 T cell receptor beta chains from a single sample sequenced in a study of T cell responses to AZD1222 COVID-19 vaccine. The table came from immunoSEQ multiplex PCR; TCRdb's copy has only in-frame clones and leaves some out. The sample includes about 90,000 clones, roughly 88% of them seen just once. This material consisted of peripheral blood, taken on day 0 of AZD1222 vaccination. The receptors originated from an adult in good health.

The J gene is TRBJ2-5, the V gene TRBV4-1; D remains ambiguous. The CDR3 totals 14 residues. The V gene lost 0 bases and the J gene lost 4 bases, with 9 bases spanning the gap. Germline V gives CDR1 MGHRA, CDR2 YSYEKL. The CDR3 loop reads CASSQDGAGETQYF. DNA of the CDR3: TGCGCCAGCAGCCAAGACGGAGCAGGAGAGACCCAGTACTTC.

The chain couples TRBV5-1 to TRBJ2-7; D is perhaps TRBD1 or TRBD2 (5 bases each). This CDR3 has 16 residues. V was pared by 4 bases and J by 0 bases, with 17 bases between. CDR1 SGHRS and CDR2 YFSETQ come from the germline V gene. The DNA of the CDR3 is TGCGCCAGCAGCGCCCATTCCGGGACGGTCTCCTACGAGCAGTACTTC. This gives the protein CASSAHSGTVSYEQYF.

The CDR3 DNA reads as TGTGCCAGCAGTTTAGGAGCGGGAGGGGTCACAGATACGCAGTATTTT. Residues: CASSLGAGGVTDTQYF. The chain carries TRBV27 and TRBJ2-3; 10 positions match TRBD2. The V and J ends lost 2 bases and 2 bases, in that order; junction bases with no gene match: 4. CDR3 size: 16 residues. CDR1 is MNHEY and CDR2 is SMNVEV in the germline V gene (reference sequence).

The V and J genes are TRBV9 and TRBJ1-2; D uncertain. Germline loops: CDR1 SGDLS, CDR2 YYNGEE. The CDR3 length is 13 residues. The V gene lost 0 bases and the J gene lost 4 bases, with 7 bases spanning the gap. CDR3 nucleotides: TGTGCCAGCAGCGTAGAAGGATTCTATGGCTACACCTTC. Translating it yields CASSVEGFYGYTF. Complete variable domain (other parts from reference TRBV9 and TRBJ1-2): DSGVTQTPKHLITATGQRVTLRCSPRSGDLSVYWYQQSLDQGLQFLIQYYNGEERAKGNILERFSAQQFPDLHSELNLSSLELGDSALYFCASSVEGFYGYTFGSGTRLTVV.

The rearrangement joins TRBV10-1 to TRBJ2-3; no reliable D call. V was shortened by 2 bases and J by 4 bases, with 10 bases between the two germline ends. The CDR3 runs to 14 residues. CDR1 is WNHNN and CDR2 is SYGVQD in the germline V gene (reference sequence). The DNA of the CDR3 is TGCGCCAGCAGTGAGCGGGCCGGCCCAGATACGCAGTATTTT. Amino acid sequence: CASSERAGPDTQYF.

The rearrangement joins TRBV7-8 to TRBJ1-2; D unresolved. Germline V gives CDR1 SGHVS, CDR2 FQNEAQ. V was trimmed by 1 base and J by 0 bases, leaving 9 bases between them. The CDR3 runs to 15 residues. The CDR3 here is CASSLVREANYGYTF. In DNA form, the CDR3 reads TGTGCCAGCAGCTTAGTCCGGGAAGCTAACTATGGCTACACCTTC.

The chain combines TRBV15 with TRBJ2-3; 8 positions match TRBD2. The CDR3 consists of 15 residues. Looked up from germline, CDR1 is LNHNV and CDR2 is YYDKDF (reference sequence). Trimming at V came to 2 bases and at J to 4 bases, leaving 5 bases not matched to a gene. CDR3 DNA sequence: TGTGCCACCAGCAGAAGCGGGAGCCCCTCAGATACGCAGTATTTT. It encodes CATSRSGSPSDTQYF.

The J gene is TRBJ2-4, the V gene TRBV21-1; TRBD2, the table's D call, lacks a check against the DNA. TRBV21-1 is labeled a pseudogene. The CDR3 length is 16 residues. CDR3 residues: CASSKDPGIHKNIQYF. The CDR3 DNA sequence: TGTGCCAGCAGCAAAGACCCCGGGATACACAAAAACATTCAGTACTTC.

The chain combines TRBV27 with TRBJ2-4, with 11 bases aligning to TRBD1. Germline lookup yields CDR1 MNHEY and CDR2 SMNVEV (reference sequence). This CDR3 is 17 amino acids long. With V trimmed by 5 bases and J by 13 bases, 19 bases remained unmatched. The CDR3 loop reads CASSIREVPDRGLPQYF. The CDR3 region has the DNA TGTGCCAGCAGTATACGGGAGGTCCCGGACAGGGGGCTCCCACAGTACTTC.

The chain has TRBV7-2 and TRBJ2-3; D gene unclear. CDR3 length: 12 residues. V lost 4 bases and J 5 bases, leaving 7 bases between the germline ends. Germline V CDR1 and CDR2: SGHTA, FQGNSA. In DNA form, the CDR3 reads TGTGCCAGCAGCTATTCGGGAGATACGCAGTATTTT. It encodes CASSYSGDTQYF.

In DNA form, the CDR3 reads TGTGCCAGCAGTGTGGACAGGGGTAATTCACCCCTCCACTTT. Translating it yields CASSVDRGNSPLHF. The gene calls are TRBV2 and TRBJ1-6; TRBD1 matches at 9 bases. With V trimmed by 4 bases and J by 6 bases, 1 base remained unmatched. CDR1 and CDR2 (germline): SNHLY, FYNNEI. This CDR3 is built from 14 residues.

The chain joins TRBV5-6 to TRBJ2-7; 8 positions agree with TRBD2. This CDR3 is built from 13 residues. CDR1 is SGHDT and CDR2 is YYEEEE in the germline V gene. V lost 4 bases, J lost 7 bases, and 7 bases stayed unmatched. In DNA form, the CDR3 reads TGTGCCAGCAGCCAAGGACTAGCTCGGGAGCAGTACTTC. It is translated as CASSQGLAREQYF. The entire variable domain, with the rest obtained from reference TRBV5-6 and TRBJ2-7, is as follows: DAGVTQSPTHLIKTRGQQVTLRCSPKSGHDTVSWYQQALGQGPQFIFQYYEEEERQRGNFPDRFSGHQFPNYSSELNVNALLLGDSALYLCASSQGLAREQYFGPGTRLTVT.

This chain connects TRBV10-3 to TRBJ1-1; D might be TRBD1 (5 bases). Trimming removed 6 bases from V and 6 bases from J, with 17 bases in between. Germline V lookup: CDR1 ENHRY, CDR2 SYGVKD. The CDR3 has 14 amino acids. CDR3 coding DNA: TGTGCCATCAGGTCGGGACTCCCCTGGCCTGAAGCTTTCTTT. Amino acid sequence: CAIRSGLPWPEAFF.

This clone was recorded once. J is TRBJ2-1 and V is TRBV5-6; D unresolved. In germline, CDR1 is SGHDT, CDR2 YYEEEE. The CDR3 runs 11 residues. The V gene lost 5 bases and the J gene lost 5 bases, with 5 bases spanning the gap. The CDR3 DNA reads TGTGCCAGCAGGAGGAACAATGAGCAGTTCTTC. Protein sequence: CASRRNNEQFF.

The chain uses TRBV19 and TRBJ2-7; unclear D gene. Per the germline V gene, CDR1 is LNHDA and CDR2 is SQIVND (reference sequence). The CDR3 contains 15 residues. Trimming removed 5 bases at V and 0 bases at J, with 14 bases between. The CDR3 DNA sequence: TGTGCCAGTAGTGAAGCTGCCCTGGGCTCCTACGAGCAGTACTTC. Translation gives CASSEAALGSYEQYF.

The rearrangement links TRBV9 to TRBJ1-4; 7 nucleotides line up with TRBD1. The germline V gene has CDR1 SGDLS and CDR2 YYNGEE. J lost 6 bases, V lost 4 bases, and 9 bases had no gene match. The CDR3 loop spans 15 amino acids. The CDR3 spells CASSPSGTVYEKLFF. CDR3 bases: TGTGCCAGCAGCCCATCCGGGACAGTGTATGAAAAACTGTTTTTT.

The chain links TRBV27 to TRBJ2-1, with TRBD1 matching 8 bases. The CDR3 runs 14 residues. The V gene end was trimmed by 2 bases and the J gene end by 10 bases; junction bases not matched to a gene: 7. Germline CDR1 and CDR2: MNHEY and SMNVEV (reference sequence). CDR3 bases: TGTGCCAGCAGTTTACTCCAGGGGGCTGGGGAGCAGTTCTTC. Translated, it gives CASSLLQGAGEQFF.

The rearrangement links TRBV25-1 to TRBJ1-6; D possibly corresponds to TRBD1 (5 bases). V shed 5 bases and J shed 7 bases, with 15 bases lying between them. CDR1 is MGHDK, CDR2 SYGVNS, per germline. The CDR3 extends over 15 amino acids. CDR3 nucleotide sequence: TGTGCCAGCAGTCTGGGGGTGGGCGGGAATTCACCCCTCCACTTT. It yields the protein CASSLGVGGNSPLHF.

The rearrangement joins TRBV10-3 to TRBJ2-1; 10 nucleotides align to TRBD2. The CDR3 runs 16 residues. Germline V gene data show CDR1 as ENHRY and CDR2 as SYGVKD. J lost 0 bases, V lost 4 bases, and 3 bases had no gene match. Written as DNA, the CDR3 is TGTGCCATCAGTGGGTTAGCGGGAGGCTCCTACAATGAGCAGTTCTTC. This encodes CAISGLAGGSYNEQFF.

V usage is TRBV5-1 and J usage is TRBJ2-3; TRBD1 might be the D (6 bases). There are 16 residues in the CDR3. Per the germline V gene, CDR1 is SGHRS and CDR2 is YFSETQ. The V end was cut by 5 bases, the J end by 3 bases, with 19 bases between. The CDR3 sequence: CASRSPNSRGTDTQYF. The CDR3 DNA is TGCGCCAGCAGGAGCCCCAACAGTAGGGGGACAGATACGCAGTATTTT.

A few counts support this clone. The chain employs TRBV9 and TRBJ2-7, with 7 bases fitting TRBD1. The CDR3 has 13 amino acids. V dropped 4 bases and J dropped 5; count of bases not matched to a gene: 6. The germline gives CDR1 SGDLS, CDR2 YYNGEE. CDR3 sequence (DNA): TGTGCCAGCAGCAAAACAGGGGTGCACGAGCAGTACTTC. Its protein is CASSKTGVHEQYF.

The CDR3 nucleotides are TGTGCCAGCAGTCTAACTTGGGACAACTCCTACGAGCAGTACTTC. The encoded protein is CASSLTWDNSYEQYF. The chain recombines TRBV27 with TRBJ2-7, with a possible D match to TRBD1 (6 bases). The CDR3 has 15 amino acids. The germline V and J ends were trimmed by 5 bases and 0 bases, with 14 bases remaining between them. Looked up from germline, CDR1 is MNHEY and CDR2 is SMNVEV (reference sequence).

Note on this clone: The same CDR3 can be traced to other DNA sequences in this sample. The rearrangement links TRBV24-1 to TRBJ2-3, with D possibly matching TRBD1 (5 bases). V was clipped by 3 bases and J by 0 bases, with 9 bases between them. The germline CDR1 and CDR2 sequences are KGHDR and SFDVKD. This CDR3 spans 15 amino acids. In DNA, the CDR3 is TGTGCCACCAGTGATACAGGATGGAGCACAGATACGCAGTATTTT. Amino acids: CATSDTGWSTDTQYF.

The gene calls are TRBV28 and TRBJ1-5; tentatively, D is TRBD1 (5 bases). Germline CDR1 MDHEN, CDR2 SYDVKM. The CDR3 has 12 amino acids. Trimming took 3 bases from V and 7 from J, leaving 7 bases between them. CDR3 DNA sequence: TGTGCCAGCAGTTTTAGGGGACAGCCCCAGCATTTT. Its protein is CASSFRGQPQHF.

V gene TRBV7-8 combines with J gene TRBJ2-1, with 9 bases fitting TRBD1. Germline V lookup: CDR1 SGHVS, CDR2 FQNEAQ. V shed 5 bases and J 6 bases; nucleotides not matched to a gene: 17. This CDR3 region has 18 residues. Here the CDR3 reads CASSLKATGTGSANEQFF. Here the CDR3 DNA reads TGTGCCAGCAGCCTTAAGGCAACCGGGACAGGGTCCGCCAATGAGCAGTTCTTC. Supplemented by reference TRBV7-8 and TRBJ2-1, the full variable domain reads GAGVSQSPRYKVAKRGQDVALRCDPISGHVSLFWYQQALGQGPEFLTYFQNEAQLDKSGLPSDRFFAERPEGSVSTLKIQRTQQEDSAVYLCASSLKATGTGSANEQFFGPGTRLTVL.